What follows are 11 T cell receptor beta chains derived from one specimen sequenced in a study of technical replicates of blood from several donors. Some clones are missing from TCRdb's copy, which holds only in-frame ones; the method was immunoSEQ multiplex PCR. The table has roughly 70,000 clones, about 90% seen once. The sequenced sample was T cells isolated from PBMCs. Receptor source: a human donor in good health.

The V and J genes are TRBV5-4 and TRBJ2-7, with a weak D call TRBD2 (6 bases). CDR1 and CDR2 (germline): SGHNT, YYREEE (reference sequence). CDR3 length: 15 amino acids. The germline V and J ends were trimmed by 0 bases and 2 bases, with 12 bases remaining between them. CDR3 in DNA: TGTGCCAGCAGCTTGGGCGGGGCTTCCCCCTACGAGCAGTACTTC. Translating it yields CASSLGGASPYEQYF.

The chain has TRBV18 and TRBJ1-1, with no clear D. CDR3 length: 12 residues. Germline assignment: CDR1 KGHSH and CDR2 LQKENI. V lost 6 bases, J lost 11 bases, and 16 bases lay in between. The CDR3 is CASSPSETWAFF. The CDR3 coding sequence is TGTGCCAGCTCCCCCAGCGAGACTTGGGCTTTCTTT. Based on the CDR3 plus reference TRBV18 and TRBJ1-1, the full variable domain is NAGVMQNPRHLVRRRGQEARLRCSPMKGHSHVYWYRQLPEEGLKFMVYLQKENIIDESGMPKERFSAEFPKEGPSILRIQQVVRGDSAAYFCASSPSETWAFFGQGTRLTVV.

The CDR3 here is CASRAGYTEAFF. The CDR3 DNA is TGTGCCAGCAGAGCAGGGTACACTGAAGCTTTCTTT. The chain links TRBV7-2 to TRBJ1-1; D may be TRBD1 (5 bases). Germline V gene lookup returns CDR1 SGHTA and CDR2 FQGNSA. V lost 6 bases to trimming and J lost 3 bases, with 8 bases between them. CDR3 length equals 12 residues.

The rearrangement uses TRBV2 and TRBJ2-7, with D maybe TRBD2 (6 bases). Germline V gives CDR1 SNHLY, CDR2 FYNNEI. The CDR3 covers 16 residues. The V gene lost 4 bases and the J gene lost 4 bases, with 20 bases spanning the gap. Here the CDR3 DNA reads TGTGCCAGCAGTGCAGGGACCGGAGAGGGGACTTACGAGCAGTACTTC. Protein sequence: CASSAGTGEGTYEQYF.

In this sample, this clone turned up once. The J gene is TRBJ1-1, the V gene TRBV15, with a weak D call TRBD1 (6 bases). V was trimmed by 4 bases and J by 6 bases, leaving 18 bases between them. CDR1 and CDR2 from the germline V gene are LNHNV and YYDKDF (reference sequence). CDR3 length: 15 amino acids. The DNA for the CDR3 is TGTGCCACCAGCAACGCCGACAGGCGCGGGTCTGAAGCTTTCTTT. It codes for CATSNADRRGSEAFF.

This chain connects TRBV29-1 to TRBJ2-5, with TRBD1 matching 7 bases. Germline CDR1 SQVTM, CDR2 ANQGSEA. The V segment lost 6 bases and the J segment 5 bases; nucleotides outside the gene matches: 12. The CDR3 is made up of 14 amino acids. CDR3 protein: CSVPGQIFSETQYF. The CDR3 nucleotides read TGCAGCGTCCCGGGACAGATTTTTTCGGAGACCCAGTACTTC.

CDR3 loop: CASKQPYRQALGQPQHF. The CDR3 nucleotides read TGTGCCAGTAAACAACCTTATAGGCAGGCATTAGGACAGCCCCAGCATTTT. The chain links TRBV19 to TRBJ1-5, with D uncertain. The CDR3 has 17 residues. V was shortened by 7 bases and J by 7 bases, with 26 bases between the two germline ends. Germline assignment: CDR1 LNHDA and CDR2 SQIVND (reference sequence).

The V call is TRBV28, the J call TRBJ2-5, with 14 bases fitting TRBD2. Germline trimming cut 3 bases from V and 1 base from J; bases unmatched to any gene: 10. Per germline, CDR1 MDHEN and CDR2 SYDVKM. This CDR3 comprises 19 residues. The CDR3 nucleotides read TGTGCCAGCAGTTTCCCAGCTGCGGGACTAGCGGGAGCCCAAGAGACCCAGTACTTC. Protein product: CASSFPAAGLAGAQETQYF.

V gene TRBV27 combines with J gene TRBJ1-1, with D perhaps matching TRBD1 (5 bases). This CDR3 contains 15 residues. The V end lost 6 bases, the J end lost 2 bases, and 16 bases lay between the germline ends. Per germline, CDR1 MNHEY and CDR2 SMNVEV (reference sequence). The CDR3 reads CASSHFAGGNTEAFF. The DNA of the CDR3 is TGTGCCAGCAGCCACTTTGCGGGGGGAAACACTGAAGCTTTCTTT.

This clone was detected only once. This chain connects TRBV5-4 to TRBJ2-7; the D gene is possibly TRBD2 (5 bases). V was pared by 4 bases and J by 6 bases, with 14 bases between. CDR3 length: 13 amino acids. Germline CDR1 and CDR2: SGHNT and YYREEE (reference sequence). Here the CDR3 DNA reads TGTGCCAGCAGCCACGGGATGGGTGGCGAGCAGTACTTC. Encoded protein: CASSHGMGGEQYF.

Details on this clone: One junction end disagrees with the germline gene, perhaps due to a read error. The chain couples TRBV5-1 to TRBJ2-7; 10 bases match TRBD1. The germline CDR1 and CDR2 sequences are SGHRS and YFSETQ. The CDR3 sequence is 15 residues long. CDR3 residues: CASSLAGQGIYGQYF. CDR3 bases: TGCGCCAGCAGTTTAGCGGGACAGGGGATATACGGGCAGTACTTC.